Shown below are 27 T cell receptor beta chains from a single sample sequenced in a study of blood T cell repertoires in COVID-19. The table came from immunoSEQ multiplex PCR; TCRdb's copy has only in-frame clones and leaves some out. The sample lists roughly 200,000 clones; 70% to 90% were seen once. Sequenced: PBMCs or T cells enriched from blood (not recorded which). The receptors were gathered from a woman in her thirties or forties with acute COVID-19.

The V call is TRBV7-2, the J call TRBJ2-7; 8 nucleotides match TRBD1. The CDR3 extends over 15 amino acids. CDR1 is SGHTA and CDR2 is FQGNSA in the germline V gene. Germline trimming cut 2 bases from V and 5 bases from J; bases unmatched to any gene: 8. CDR3 region: CASSLPAGGIDEQYF. The DNA for the CDR3 is TGTGCCAGCAGCTTACCGGCAGGGGGCATTGACGAGCAGTACTTC.

The chain joins TRBV6-6 to TRBJ1-6, with 10 bases that match TRBD1. The CDR3 is 16 amino acids. The V and J ends lost 4 bases and 10 bases, in that order; junction bases with no gene match: 10. The germline CDR1 and CDR2 sequences are MNHNY and SVGAGI (reference sequence). The CDR3 spells CASSLPRQGAESPLHF. DNA for the CDR3: TGTGCCAGCAGTTTACCCAGACAGGGGGCGGAATCACCCCTCCACTTT.

This chain uses TRBV19 with TRBJ2-1; D is possibly TRBD2 (5 bases). The CDR3 covers 15 residues. Trimming removed 4 bases at V and 4 bases at J, with 14 bases between. Germline V gene data show CDR1 as LNHDA and CDR2 as SQIVND (reference sequence). CDR3 coding DNA: TGTGCCAGTAGTACCCTAGCTAGTATTTACAATGAGCAGTTCTTC. It specifies CASSTLASIYNEQFF.

Here the CDR3 reads CASTPREGYGYTF. Written as DNA, the CDR3 is TGTGCCAGCACCCCCCGGGAGGGGTATGGCTACACCTTC. J is TRBJ1-2 and V is TRBV27; possible D gene TRBD1, 5 bases. Germline V gene lookup returns CDR1 MNHEY and CDR2 SMNVEV (reference sequence). V lost 7 bases to trimming and J lost 5 bases, with 14 bases between them. This CDR3 contains 13 residues.

The rearrangement links TRBV6-6 to TRBJ2-1; D is perhaps TRBD1 (6 bases). The V gene lost 6 bases and the J gene lost 0 bases, with 15 bases spanning the gap. The CDR3 loop spans 16 amino acids. The germline gives CDR1 MNHNY, CDR2 SVGAGI (reference sequence). The DNA for the CDR3 is TGTGCCAGCAGACGCCGGGACACAGTCTCCTACAATGAGCAGTTCTTC. Amino acids: CASRRRDTVSYNEQFF.

Worth noting for this clone: Sequence at one end of the junction differs from germline and may be a read error. This chain connects TRBV19 to TRBJ2-3; TRBD2 aligns across 8 bases. The CDR3 spans 15 residues. Germline loops: CDR1 LNHDA, CDR2 SQIVND (reference sequence). CDR3 nucleotide sequence: TGTGCCAGTAGTATAGCTTCGATGACTAGCGATAGGCAGTATTTT. This translates into CASSIASMTSDRQYF.

This chain links TRBV7-8 with TRBJ1-5; maybe TRBD1 (6 bases). Germline CDR1 is SGHVS and CDR2 is FQNEAQ. The CDR3 has 16 amino acids. V lost 5 bases, J lost 3 bases, and 17 bases lay in between. The CDR3 sequence is CASSHKVAGDNQPQHF. The CDR3, as DNA: TGTGCCAGCAGCCACAAAGTGGCAGGGGACAATCAGCCCCAGCATTTT.

J is TRBJ2-7 and V is TRBV7-8; 9 bases align to TRBD1. Per the germline V gene, CDR1 is SGHVS and CDR2 is FQNEAQ. The ends lost 3 bases at V and 4 bases at J; junction bases unmatched: 4. There are 14 residues in the CDR3. CDR3 region: CASSFSGTGYEQYF. The CDR3 nucleotides are TGTGCCAGCAGCTTCTCCGGGACAGGGTACGAGCAGTACTTC.

This rearrangement joins TRBV7-9 to TRBJ2-7; possibly TRBD1 for D (6 bases). The length of the CDR3 is 13 residues. V was cut by 5 bases and J by 6 bases, with 14 bases left in between. The V gene's germline CDR1 is SEHNR and CDR2 FQNEAQ (reference sequence). CDR3 nucleotide sequence: TGTGCCAGCAGCCCCGGACAGTTGAGCGAGCAGTACTTC. Its translation: CASSPGQLSEQYF.

The gene calls are TRBV14 and TRBJ2-3; 7 bases fit TRBD1. CDR1 SGHDN and CDR2 FVKESK come from the germline V gene. The J segment lost 6 bases and the V segment lost 3 bases, leaving 12 bases of the junction unmatched. The CDR3 runs 16 residues. The DNA for the CDR3 is TGTGCCAGCAGCCACCACAGACAGGGTAGAATGGATACGCAGTATTTT. Translated: CASSHHRQGRMDTQYF.

The chain combines TRBV7-2 with TRBJ2-5, with no clear D. Germline V gives CDR1 SGHTA, CDR2 FQGNSA. V was trimmed by 0 bases and J by 1 base, leaving 9 bases between them. This CDR3 region has 15 residues. This CDR3 reads CASSLAMAAQETQYF. CDR3 nucleotide sequence: TGTGCCAGCAGCTTAGCAATGGCTGCCCAAGAGACCCAGTACTTC.

This clone has more than one count but fewer than ten. The chain recombines TRBV3-1 (or the pseudogene TRBV3-2) with TRBJ1-1; D is perhaps TRBD1 (6 bases). V gave up 4 bases and J gave up 10 bases, with 28 bases separating them. This CDR3 comprises 17 residues. Germline V CDR1 and CDR2: LGHDT, YNNKEL (reference sequence). The CDR3 bases are TGTGCCAGCAGCCGAAAGCCCATGGGGGGGCTACCCTCCATAGCTTTCTTT. It specifies CASSRKPMGGLPSIAFF.

The rearrangement joins TRBV5-1 to TRBJ1-3; a possible D gene is TRBD1 (5 bases). The CDR3 has 15 residues. Trimming shortened V by 0 bases and J by 4 bases, and 11 bases separated the two germline ends. Germline V gene lookup returns CDR1 SGHRS and CDR2 YFSETQ. Here the CDR3 DNA reads TGCGCCAGCAGCTTGGAGGCCGGGGGAGGAAACACCATATATTTT. This sequence encodes CASSLEAGGGNTIYF.

The chain is built from TRBV4-1 and TRBJ1-4, with D unclear. CDR3 size: 14 residues. Germline V CDR1 and CDR2: MGHRA, YSYEKL. V was pared by 1 base and J by 4 bases, with 7 bases between. CDR3 sequence reads: CASSQGGGNEKLFF. CDR3 DNA sequence: TGCGCCAGCAGCCAAGGAGGAGGTAATGAAAAACTGTTTTTT.

This clone has only one observation. The chain employs TRBV11-2 and TRBJ2-7; possibly TRBD2 for D (6 bases). The CDR3 length is 14 residues. V dropped 1 base and J dropped 6 bases, with 13 bases sitting between them. Germline V gene lookup returns CDR1 SGHAT and CDR2 FQNNGV. Here the CDR3 reads CASSLVSTTSEQYV. CDR3 nucleotides: TGTGCCAGCAGCTTAGTGAGTACGACTAGCGAGCAGTACGTC.

The genes are TRBV7-2 and TRBJ1-1; D may be TRBD1 (6 bases). The CDR3 extends over 13 amino acids. Per germline, CDR1 SGHTA and CDR2 FQGNSA. V dropped 3 bases and J dropped 4 bases, with 9 bases sitting between them. The CDR3 bases are TGTGCCAGCAGCTTGAAACAGGGCACTGAAGCTTTCTTT. Translating it yields CASSLKQGTEAFF.

The J gene is TRBJ2-2, the V gene TRBV15; weak D call: TRBD2 (5 bases). Germline V gene lookup returns CDR1 LNHNV and CDR2 YYDKDF (reference sequence). V dropped 1 base and J dropped 6 bases, with 12 bases sitting between them. The CDR3 length is 15 residues. CDR3 protein: CATSRVLAKAGELFF. The CDR3 DNA follows: TGTGCCACCAGCAGAGTATTAGCGAAGGCCGGGGAGCTGTTTTTT.

The genes are TRBV28 and TRBJ1-1; D gene unclear. This CDR3 spans 13 amino acids. Per germline, CDR1 MDHEN and CDR2 SYDVKM. V was pared by 7 bases and J by 2 bases, with 11 bases between. The CDR3 sequence is CASTLTRNTEAFF. CDR3 coding DNA: TGTGCCAGCACTCTCACGCGTAACACTGAAGCTTTCTTT.

This chain joins TRBV5-1 and TRBJ1-2, with 7 positions matching TRBD1. V shed 0 bases and J 4 bases; nucleotides not matched to a gene: 6. Germline lookup yields CDR1 SGHRS and CDR2 YFSETQ. The CDR3 extends over 15 amino acids. This chain's CDR3 is CASSLGDSSAYGYTF. CDR3 in DNA: TGCGCCAGCAGCTTGGGGGACAGCTCGGCCTATGGCTACACCTTC.

V usage is TRBV25-1 and J usage is TRBJ2-2, with D possibly TRBD1 on 6 matching bases. The V end lost 1 base, the J end lost 7 bases, and 13 bases lay between the germline ends. CDR3 length: 15 residues. The germline gives CDR1 MGHDK, CDR2 SYGVNS. In nucleotides, the CDR3 is TGTGCCAGCAGTGAATCCTACAGGGCCAACGGGGAGCTGTTTTTT. Translated: CASSESYRANGELFF.

The chain employs TRBV7-9 and TRBJ2-3, with TRBD2 matching over 12 bases. Germline V CDR1 and CDR2: SEHNR, FQNEAQ (reference sequence). This CDR3 has 15 amino acids. V dropped 6 bases and J dropped 5; count of bases not matched to a gene: 6. The CDR3 DNA is TGTGCCAGCAGGTCTAGCGGGGGGGCCGGAGATACGCAGTATTTT. It yields the protein CASRSSGGAGDTQYF. The complete variable domain, with remaining parts taken from reference TRBV7-9 and TRBJ2-3, reads DTGVSQNPRHKITKRGQNVTFRCDPISEHNRLYWYRQTLGQGPEFLTYFQNEAQLEKSRLLSDRFSAERPKGSFSTLEIQRTEQGDSAMYLCASRSSGGAGDTQYFGPGTRLTVL.

The V gene is TRBV6-6, the J gene TRBJ1-4; no firm D call. The CDR3 extends over 17 amino acids. V lost 5 bases and J 0 bases, leaving 16 bases between the germline ends. Germline CDR1 is MNHNY and CDR2 is SVGAGI (reference sequence). For the CDR3, the DNA is TGTGCCAGCAGTCGAAGTACAGTACCTGCAACTAATGAAAAACTGTTTTTT. Its translation is CASSRSTVPATNEKLFF.

This sequence joins TRBV27 and TRBJ2-7; TRBD1 matches at 7 bases. There are 13 residues in the CDR3. The V gene end was trimmed by 5 bases and the J gene end by 4 bases; junction bases not matched to a gene: 5. Germline lookup yields CDR1 MNHEY and CDR2 SMNVEV (reference sequence). In DNA form, the CDR3 reads TGTGCCAGCAGTAACAGGGGAGTTTACGAGCAGTACTTC. It codes for CASSNRGVYEQYF.

V gene TRBV19 combines with J gene TRBJ1-5, with 7 bases fitting TRBD1. V dropped 2 bases and J dropped 1; count of bases not matched to a gene: 5. The CDR3 consists of 16 residues. From germline, CDR1 is LNHDA and CDR2 SQIVND (reference sequence). CDR3: CASSIKGGQSNQPQHF. DNA for the CDR3: TGTGCCAGTAGTATAAAGGGGGGACAGAGCAATCAGCCCCAGCATTTT.

V is TRBV5-6 and J is TRBJ1-2; TRBD1 aligns across 7 bases. Germline CDR1 and CDR2: SGHDT and YYEEEE. V was pared by 4 bases and J by 4 bases, with 4 bases of the junction left unmatched. The CDR3 consists of 13 residues. CDR3 loop: CASSRGQIYGYTF. As DNA, the CDR3 is TGTGCCAGCAGCAGGGGACAGATCTATGGCTACACCTTC.

In this sample, this clone turned up once. The chain uses TRBV4-3 and TRBJ1-4; D possibly corresponds to TRBD1 (6 bases). CDR3 length: 15 residues. V was pared by 2 bases and J by 8 bases, with 15 bases between. Germline-derived CDR1 and CDR2 are LGHNA and YSLEER. CDR3 DNA: TGCGCCAGCAGCCAATCGACTCATACAGGGGAAAAACTGTTTTTT. Translating it yields CASSQSTHTGEKLFF.

The chain couples TRBV19 to TRBJ2-1, with a possible D match to TRBD1 (5 bases). V lost 3 bases to trimming and J lost 7 bases, with 13 bases between them. There are 14 residues in the CDR3. Per germline, CDR1 LNHDA and CDR2 SQIVND (reference sequence). CDR3 amino acids: CASSIPNRPNEQFF. The DNA for the CDR3 is TGTGCCAGTAGTATCCCCAACAGGCCGAATGAGCAGTTCTTC. The full variable domain, rest sourced from reference TRBV19 and TRBJ2-1, is DGGITQSPKYLFRKEGQNVTLSCEQNLNHDAMYWYRQDPGQGLRLIYYSQIVNDFQKGDIAEGYSVSREKKESFPLTVTSAQKNPTAFYLCASSIPNRPNEQFFGPGTRLTVL.